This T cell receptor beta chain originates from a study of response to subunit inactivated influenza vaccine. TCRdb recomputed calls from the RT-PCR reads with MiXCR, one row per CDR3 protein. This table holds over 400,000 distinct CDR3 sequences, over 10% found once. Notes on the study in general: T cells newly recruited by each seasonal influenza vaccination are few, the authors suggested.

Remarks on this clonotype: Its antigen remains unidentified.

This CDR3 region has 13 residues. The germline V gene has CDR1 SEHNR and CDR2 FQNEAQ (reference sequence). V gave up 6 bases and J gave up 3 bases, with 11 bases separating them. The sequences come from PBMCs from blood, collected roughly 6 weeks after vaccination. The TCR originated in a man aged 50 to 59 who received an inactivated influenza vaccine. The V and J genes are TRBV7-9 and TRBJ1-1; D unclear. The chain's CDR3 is CASREAWDTEAFF. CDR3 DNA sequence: TGTGCCAGCAGGGAGGCCTGGGACACTGAAGCTTTCTTT. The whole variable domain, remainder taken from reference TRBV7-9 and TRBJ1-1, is DTGVSQNPRHKITKRGQNVTFRCDPISEHNRLYWYRQTLGQGPEFLTYFQNEAQLEKSRLLSDRFSAERPKGSFSTLEIQRTEQGDSAMYLCASREAWDTEAFFGQGTRLTVV.